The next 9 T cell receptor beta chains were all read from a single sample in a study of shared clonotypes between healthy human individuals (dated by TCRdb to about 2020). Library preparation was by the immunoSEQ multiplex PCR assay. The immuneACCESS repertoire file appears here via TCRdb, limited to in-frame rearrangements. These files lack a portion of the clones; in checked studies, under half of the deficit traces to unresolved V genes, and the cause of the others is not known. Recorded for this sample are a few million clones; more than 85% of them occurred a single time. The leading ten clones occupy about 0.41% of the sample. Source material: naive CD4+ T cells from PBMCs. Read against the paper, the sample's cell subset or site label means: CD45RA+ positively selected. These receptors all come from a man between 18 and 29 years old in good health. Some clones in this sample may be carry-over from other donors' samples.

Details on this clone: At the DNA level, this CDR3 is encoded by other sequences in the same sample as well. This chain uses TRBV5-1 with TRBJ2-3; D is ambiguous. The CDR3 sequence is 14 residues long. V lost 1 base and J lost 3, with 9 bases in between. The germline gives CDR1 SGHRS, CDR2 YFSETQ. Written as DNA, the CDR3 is TGCGCCAGCAGCTTGCAGGAGCTAACAGATACGCAGTATTTT. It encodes CASSLQELTDTQYF.

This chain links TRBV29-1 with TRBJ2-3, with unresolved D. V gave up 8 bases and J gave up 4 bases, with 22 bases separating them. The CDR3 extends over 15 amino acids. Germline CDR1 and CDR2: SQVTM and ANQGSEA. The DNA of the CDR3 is TGCAGCCTCAAACGTCCCCTTAAAGACCCAGATACGCAGTATTTT. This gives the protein CSLKRPLKDPDTQYF.

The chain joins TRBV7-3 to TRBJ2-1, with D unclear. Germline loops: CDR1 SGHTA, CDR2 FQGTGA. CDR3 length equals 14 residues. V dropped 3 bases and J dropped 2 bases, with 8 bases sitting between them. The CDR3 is CASSFSAAYNEQFF. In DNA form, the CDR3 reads TGTGCCAGCAGCTTCTCCGCCGCCTACAATGAGCAGTTCTTC. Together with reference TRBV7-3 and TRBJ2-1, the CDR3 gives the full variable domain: GAGVSQTPSNKVTEKGKYVELRCDPISGHTALYWYRQSLGQGPEFLIYFQGTGAADDSGLPNDRFFAVRPEGSVSTLKIQRTERGDSAVYLCASSFSAAYNEQFFGPGTRLTVL.

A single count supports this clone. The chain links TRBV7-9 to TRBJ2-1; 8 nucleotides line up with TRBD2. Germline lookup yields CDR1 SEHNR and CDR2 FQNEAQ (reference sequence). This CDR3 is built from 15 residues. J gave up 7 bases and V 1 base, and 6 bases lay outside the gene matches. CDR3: CASSLDAGGGNEQFF. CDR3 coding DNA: TGTGCCAGCAGCTTAGATGCGGGAGGAGGGAATGAGCAGTTCTTC.

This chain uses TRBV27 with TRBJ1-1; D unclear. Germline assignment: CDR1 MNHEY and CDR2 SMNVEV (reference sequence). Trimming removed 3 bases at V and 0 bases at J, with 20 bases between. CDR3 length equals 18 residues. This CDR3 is CASSFSRTVTLMNTEAFF. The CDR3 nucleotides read TGTGCCAGCAGTTTCTCCCGGACGGTAACTCTCATGAACACTGAAGCTTTCTTT.

The DNA of the CDR3 is TGTGCCAGCAGCCTTGCGGGAATGGGCGGGGAGCTGTTTTTT. Residues: CASSLAGMGGELFF. The chain recombines TRBV7-3 with TRBJ2-2; D might be TRBD2 (6 bases). In germline, CDR1 is SGHTA, CDR2 FQGTGA. V was clipped by 5 bases and J by 7 bases, with 14 bases between them. CDR3 length: 14 residues.

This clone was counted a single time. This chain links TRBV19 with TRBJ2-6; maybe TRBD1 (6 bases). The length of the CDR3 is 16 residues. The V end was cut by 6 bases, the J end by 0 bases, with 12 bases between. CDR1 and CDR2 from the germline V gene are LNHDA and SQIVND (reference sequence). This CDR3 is CASSRTVRSGANVLTF. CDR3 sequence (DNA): TGTGCCAGTAGCCGGACAGTCCGCTCTGGGGCCAACGTCCTGACTTTC.

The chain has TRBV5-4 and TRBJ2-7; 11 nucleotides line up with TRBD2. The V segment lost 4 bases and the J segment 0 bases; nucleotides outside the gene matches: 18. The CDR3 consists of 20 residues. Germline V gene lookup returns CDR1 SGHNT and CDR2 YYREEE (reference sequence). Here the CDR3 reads CASSHIGLAGDVHSSYEQYF. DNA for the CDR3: TGTGCCAGCAGCCACATCGGACTAGCGGGTGACGTCCACAGCTCCTACGAGCAGTACTTC.

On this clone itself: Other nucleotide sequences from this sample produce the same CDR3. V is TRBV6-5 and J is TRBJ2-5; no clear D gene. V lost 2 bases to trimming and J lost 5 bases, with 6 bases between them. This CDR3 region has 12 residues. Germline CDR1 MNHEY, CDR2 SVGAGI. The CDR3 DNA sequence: TGTGCCAGCAGTTACCCGCCGGAGACCCAGTACTTC. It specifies CASSYPPETQYF.